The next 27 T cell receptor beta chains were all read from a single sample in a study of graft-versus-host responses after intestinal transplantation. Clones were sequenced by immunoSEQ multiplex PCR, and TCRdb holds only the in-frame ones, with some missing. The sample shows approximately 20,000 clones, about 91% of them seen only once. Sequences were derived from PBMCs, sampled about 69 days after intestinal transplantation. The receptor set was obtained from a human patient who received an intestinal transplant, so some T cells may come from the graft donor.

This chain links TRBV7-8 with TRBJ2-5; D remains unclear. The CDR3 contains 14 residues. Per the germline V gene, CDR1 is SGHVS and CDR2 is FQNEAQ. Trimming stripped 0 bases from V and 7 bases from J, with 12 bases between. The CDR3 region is CASSLATERGTQYF. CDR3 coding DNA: TGTGCCAGCAGCTTAGCGACCGAAAGAGGGACCCAGTACTTC.

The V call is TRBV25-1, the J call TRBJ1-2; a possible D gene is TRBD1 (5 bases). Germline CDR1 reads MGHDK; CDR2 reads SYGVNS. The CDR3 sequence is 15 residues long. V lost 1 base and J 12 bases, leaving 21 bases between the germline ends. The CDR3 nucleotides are TGTGCCAGCAGTGAATCGGGTTGGGGTAAAGGGGATCACACCTTC. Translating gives CASSESGWGKGDHTF.

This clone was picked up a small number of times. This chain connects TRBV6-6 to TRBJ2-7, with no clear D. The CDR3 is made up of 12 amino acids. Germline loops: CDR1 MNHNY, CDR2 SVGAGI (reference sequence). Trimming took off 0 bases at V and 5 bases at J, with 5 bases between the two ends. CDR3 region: CASSYSIDEQYF. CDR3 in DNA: TGTGCCAGCAGTTACTCAATAGACGAGCAGTACTTC.

CDR3 amino acids: CASSQARGAEAFF. CDR3 DNA: TGCGCCAGCAGCCAAGCCAGGGGGGCTGAAGCTTTCTTT. This chain connects TRBV4-3 to TRBJ1-1; TRBD1 agrees at 7 bases. The CDR3 extends over 13 amino acids. The trim removed 1 base at V and 6 bases at J, leaving 2 bases unmatched. Germline V gene lookup returns CDR1 LGHNA and CDR2 YSLEER.

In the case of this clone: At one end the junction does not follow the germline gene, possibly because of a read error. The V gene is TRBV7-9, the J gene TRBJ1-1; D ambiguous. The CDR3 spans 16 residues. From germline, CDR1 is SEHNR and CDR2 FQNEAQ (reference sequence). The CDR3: CASSLAGGVPNTEAFF. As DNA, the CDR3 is TGTGCCAGCAGCCTAGCGGGTGGGGTACCGAACACTGAAGCTTTCTTT.

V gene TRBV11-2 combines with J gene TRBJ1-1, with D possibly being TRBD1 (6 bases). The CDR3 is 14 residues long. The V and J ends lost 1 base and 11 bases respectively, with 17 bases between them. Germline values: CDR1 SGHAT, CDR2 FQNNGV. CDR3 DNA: TGTGCCAGCAGCTTAGTCAGGGACACAGGGCGGGCTTTCTTT. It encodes CASSLVRDTGRAFF.

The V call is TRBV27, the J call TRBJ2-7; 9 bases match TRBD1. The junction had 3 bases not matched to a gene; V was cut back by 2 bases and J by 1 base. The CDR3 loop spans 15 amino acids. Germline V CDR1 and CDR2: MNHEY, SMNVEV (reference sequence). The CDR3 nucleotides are TGTGCCAGCAGTTTAATCGGGACAGGGTCCTACGAGCAGTACTTC. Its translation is CASSLIGTGSYEQYF.

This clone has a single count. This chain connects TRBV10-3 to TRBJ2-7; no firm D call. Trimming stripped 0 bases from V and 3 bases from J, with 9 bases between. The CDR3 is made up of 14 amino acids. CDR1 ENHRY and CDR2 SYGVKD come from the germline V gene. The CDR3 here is CAISESGSYYEQYF. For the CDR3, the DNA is TGTGCCATCAGTGAGTCGGGCAGCTACTACGAGCAGTACTTC.

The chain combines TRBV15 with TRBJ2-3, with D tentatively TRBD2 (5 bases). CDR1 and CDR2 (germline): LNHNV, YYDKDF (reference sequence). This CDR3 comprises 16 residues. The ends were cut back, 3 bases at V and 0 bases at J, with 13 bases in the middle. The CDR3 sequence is CATSSLSALSTDTQYF. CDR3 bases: TGTGCCACCAGCAGTCTTAGCGCCCTAAGCACAGATACGCAGTATTTT.

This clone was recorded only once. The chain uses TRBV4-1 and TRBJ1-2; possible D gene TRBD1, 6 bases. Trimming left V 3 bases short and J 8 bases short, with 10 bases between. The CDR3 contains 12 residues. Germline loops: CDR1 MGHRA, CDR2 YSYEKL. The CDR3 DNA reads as TGCGCCAGCAGCCAGGGGGGCGAGGGCTACACCTTC. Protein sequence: CASSQGGEGYTF.

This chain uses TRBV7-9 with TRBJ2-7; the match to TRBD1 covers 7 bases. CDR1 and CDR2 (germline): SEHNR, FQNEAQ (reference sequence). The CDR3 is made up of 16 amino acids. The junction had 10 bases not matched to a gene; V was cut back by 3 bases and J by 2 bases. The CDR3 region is CASSFQPGQRPYEQYF. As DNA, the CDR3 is TGTGCCAGCAGCTTTCAACCGGGACAGAGACCCTACGAGCAGTACTTC.

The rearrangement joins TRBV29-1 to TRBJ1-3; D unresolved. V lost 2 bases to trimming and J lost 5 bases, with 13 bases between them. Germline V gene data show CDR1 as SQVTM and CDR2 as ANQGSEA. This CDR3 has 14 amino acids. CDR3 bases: TGCAGCGTTGAATTTGAGGGTATCCGAAACACCATATATTTT. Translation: CSVEFEGIRNTIYF.

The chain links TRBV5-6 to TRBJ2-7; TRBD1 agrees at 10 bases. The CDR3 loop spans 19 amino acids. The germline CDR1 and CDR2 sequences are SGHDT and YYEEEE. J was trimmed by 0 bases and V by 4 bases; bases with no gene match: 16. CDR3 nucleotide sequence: TGTGCCAGCAGCCGACCGGGACAGGGGTATACCCAGTACTCCTACGAGCAGTACTTC. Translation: CASSRPGQGYTQYSYEQYF.

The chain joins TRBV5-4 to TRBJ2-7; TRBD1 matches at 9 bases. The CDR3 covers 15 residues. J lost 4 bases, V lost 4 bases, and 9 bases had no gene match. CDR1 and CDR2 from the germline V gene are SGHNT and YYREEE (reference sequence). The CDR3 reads CASSPSQGAQYEQYF. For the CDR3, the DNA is TGTGCCAGCAGCCCCTCACAGGGGGCGCAGTACGAGCAGTACTTC.

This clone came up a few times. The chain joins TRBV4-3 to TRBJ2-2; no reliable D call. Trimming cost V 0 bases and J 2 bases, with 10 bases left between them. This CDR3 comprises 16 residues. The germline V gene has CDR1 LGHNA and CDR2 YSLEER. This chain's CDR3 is CASSQEVGFNTGELFF. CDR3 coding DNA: TGCGCCAGCAGCCAAGAGGTCGGATTCAACACCGGGGAGCTGTTTTTT.

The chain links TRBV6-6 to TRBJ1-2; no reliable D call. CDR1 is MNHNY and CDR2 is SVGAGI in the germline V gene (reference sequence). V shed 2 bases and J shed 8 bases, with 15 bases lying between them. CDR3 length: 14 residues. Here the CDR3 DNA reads TGTGCCAGCAGTTACGGGGTAACGGGTATCGGCTACACCTTC. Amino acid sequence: CASSYGVTGIGYTF.

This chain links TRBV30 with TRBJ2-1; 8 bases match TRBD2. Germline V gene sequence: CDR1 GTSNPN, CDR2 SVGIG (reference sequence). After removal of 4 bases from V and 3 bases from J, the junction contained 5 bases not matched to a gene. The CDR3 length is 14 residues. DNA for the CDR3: TGTGCCTGGACCAGCGGGGGTTACTACAATGAGCAGTTCTTC. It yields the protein CAWTSGGYYNEQFF.

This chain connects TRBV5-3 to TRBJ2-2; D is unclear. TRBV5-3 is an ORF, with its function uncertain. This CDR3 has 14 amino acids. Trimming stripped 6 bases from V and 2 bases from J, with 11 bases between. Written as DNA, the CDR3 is TGTGCCAGAACACTCGGAACCAACACCGGGGAGCTGTTTTTT. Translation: CARTLGTNTGELFF.

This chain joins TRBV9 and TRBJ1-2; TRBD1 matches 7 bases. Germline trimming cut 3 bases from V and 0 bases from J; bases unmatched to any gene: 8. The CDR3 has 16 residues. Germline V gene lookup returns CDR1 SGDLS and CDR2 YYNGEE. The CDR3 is CASSDPLDRPNYGYTF. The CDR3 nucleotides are TGTGCCAGCAGCGACCCTTTGGACAGGCCTAACTATGGCTACACCTTC.

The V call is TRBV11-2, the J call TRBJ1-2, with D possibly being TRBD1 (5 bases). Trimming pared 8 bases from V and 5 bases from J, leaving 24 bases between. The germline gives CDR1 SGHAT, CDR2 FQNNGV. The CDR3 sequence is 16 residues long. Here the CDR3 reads CASEPHLGGVEYGYTF. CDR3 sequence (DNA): TGTGCCAGCGAACCCCATCTTGGGGGGGTGGAATATGGCTACACCTTC.

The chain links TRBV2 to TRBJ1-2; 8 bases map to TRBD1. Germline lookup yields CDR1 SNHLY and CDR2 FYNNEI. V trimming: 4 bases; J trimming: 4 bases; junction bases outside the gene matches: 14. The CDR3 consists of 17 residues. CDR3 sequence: CASSVRQGPLIGYGYTF. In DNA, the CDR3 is TGTGCCAGCAGTGTTAGACAGGGGCCCCTTATTGGCTATGGCTACACCTTC. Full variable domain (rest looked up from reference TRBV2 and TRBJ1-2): EPEVTQTPSHQVTQMGQEVILRCVPISNHLYFYWYRQILGQKVEFLVSFYNNEISEKSEIFDDQFSVERPDGSNFTLKIRSTKLEDSAMYFCASSVRQGPLIGYGYTFGSGTRLTVV.

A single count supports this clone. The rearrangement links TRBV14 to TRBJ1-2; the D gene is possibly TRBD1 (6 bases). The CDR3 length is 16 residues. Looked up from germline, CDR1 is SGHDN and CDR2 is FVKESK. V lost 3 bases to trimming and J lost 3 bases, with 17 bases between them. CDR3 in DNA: TGTGCCAGCAGCCAGACCCCGGCGGGGGGCGACTATGGCTACACCTTC. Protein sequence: CASSQTPAGGDYGYTF. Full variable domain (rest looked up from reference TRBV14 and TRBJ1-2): EAGVTQFPSHSVIEKGQTVTLRCDPISGHDNLYWYRRVMGKEIKFLLHFVKESKQDESGMPNNRFLAERTGGTYSTLKVQPAELEDSGVYFCASSQTPAGGDYGYTFGSGTRLTVV.

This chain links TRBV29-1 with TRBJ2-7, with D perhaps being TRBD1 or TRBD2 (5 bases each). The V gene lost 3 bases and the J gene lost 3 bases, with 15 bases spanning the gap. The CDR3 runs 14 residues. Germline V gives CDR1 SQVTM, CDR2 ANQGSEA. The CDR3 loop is CSVDLSGQGYEQYF. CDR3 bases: TGCAGCGTTGATCTCTCGGGGCAGGGCTACGAGCAGTACTTC.

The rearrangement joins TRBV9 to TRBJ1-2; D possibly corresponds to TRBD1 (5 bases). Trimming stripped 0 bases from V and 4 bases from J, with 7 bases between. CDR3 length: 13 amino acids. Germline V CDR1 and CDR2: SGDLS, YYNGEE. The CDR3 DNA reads TGTGCCAGCAGCGTAGGAGGGACCTATGGCTACACCTTC. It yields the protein CASSVGGTYGYTF.

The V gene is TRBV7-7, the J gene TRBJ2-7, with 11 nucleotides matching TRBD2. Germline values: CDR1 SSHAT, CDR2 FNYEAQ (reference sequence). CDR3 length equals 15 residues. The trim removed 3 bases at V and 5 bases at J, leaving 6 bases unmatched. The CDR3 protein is CASSFGLAGIHEQYF. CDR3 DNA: TGTGCCAGCAGCTTTGGACTAGCGGGCATCCACGAGCAGTACTTC. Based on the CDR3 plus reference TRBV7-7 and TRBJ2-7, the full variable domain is GAGVSQSPRYKVTKRGQDVTLRCDPISSHATLYWYQQALGQGPEFLTYFNYEAQPDKSGLPSDRFSAERPEGSISTLTIQRTEQRDSAMYRCASSFGLAGIHEQYFGPGTRLTVT.

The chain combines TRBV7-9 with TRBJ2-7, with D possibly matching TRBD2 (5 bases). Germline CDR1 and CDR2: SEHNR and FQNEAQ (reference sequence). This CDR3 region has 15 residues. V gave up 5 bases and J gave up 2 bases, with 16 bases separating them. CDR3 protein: CASSSEGSPTYEQYF. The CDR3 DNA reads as TGTGCCAGCAGCAGTGAGGGTAGTCCTACCTACGAGCAGTACTTC.

In nucleotides, the CDR3 is TGCGCCAGCAGCCAAGATCAAGTAAAGGGGGAAGAGACCCAGTACTTC. This translates into CASSQDQVKGEETQYF. The chain recombines TRBV4-1 with TRBJ2-5, with D perhaps TRBD1 (6 bases). Germline lookup yields CDR1 MGHRA and CDR2 YSYEKL. The germline V and J ends were trimmed by 0 bases and 3 bases, with 14 bases remaining between them. CDR3 size: 16 residues.